Sequencing of this T cell receptor beta chain was carried out in a study of cytomegalovirus exposure and HLA in healthy donors. A multiplex PCR was run with 60 Vbeta primers and 13 Jbeta primers. The assay was immunoSEQ multiplex PCR, and TCRdb's table has in-frame clones only and misses some. The sample gives 150,000 to 170,000 clones, approximately 80% of which show up once; around 6% is in the top ten. This clone has a single count. Sequencing was carried out using PBMCs. This TCR was sampled from a woman aged 35 to 49 in good health and CMV-seropositive.

CDR3 DNA sequence: TGTGCCAGCTTGGGGGAGGCCCCCTACGAGCAGTACTTC. Translated, it gives CASLGEAPYEQYF. This chain uses TRBV7-9 with TRBJ2-7; perhaps TRBD2 as D (6 bases). There are 13 residues in the CDR3. Deletions cut 8 bases from V and 2 bases from J, with 13 bases between. The germline V gene has CDR1 SEHNR and CDR2 FQNEAQ (reference sequence). Filled out from reference TRBV7-9 and TRBJ2-7, the complete variable domain reads DTGVSQNPRHKITKRGQNVTFRCDPISEHNRLYWYRQTLGQGPEFLTYFQNEAQLEKSRLLSDRFSAERPKGSFSTLEIQRTEQGDSAMYLCASLGEAPYEQYFGPGTRLTVT.